The present T cell receptor beta chain was sequenced within a study of cytomegalovirus exposure and HLA in healthy donors. As for the study in general: Prior work identified more than 90 million unique TCR beta sequences in roughly 190 million T cells. Overall study findings and caveats: CMV serostatus was the only immune exposure information that was available.

It was with 60 Vbeta and 13 Jbeta primers that the PCR ran. TCRdb keeps only in-frame clones here, not all; method: immunoSEQ multiplex PCR. The profile shows under 200,000 clones, over 80% of them singletons. Concerning this clone: Its antigen is still unknown.

Trimming left V 6 bases short and J 1 base short, with 13 bases between. CDR1 and CDR2 from the germline V gene are MNHEY and SVGAGI. The CDR3 runs 15 residues. The clonotype originates from a male donor in good health and CMV-seropositive. The chain couples TRBV6-5 to TRBJ1-3; tentative D call: TRBD1 (6 bases). The sample taken for sequencing was PBMCs. CDR3 sequence: CASRKQGSSGNTIYF. CDR3 in DNA: TGTGCCAGCAGAAAACAGGGTTCATCTGGAAACACCATATATTTT.